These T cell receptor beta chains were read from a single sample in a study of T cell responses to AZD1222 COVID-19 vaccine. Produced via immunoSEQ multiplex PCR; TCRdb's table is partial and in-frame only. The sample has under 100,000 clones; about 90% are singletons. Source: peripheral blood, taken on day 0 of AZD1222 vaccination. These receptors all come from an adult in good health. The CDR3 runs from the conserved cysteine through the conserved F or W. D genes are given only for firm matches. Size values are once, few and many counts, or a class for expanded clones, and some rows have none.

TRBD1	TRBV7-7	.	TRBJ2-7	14	CASSLGQGAHEQYF	TGTGCTAGCAGTCTGGGACAGGGGGCCCACGAGCAGTACTTC
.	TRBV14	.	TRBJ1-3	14	CASSPLGPGNTIYF	TGTGCCAGCAGCCCGCTGGGGCCTGGAAACACCATATATTTT
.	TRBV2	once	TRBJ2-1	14	CASSSGPLYNEQFF	TGTGCCAGCAGTTCGGGGCCCCTTTACAATGAGCAGTTCTTC
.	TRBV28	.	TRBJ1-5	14	CASSLGGGNQPQHF	TGTGCCAGCAGTTTAGGGGGCGGCAATCAGCCCCAGCATTTT
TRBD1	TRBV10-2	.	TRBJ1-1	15	CASSARDRGGTEAFF	TGCGCCAGCAGTGCAAGGGACAGGGGTGGGACTGAAGCTTTCTTT
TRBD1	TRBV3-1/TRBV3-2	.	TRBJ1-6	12	CASSQDARGLHF	TGTGCCAGCAGCCAAGATGCCAGGGGGCTCCACTTT
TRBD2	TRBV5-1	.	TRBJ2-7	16	CASSLGLAGVSYEQYF	TGCGCCAGCAGCTTGGGTCTAGCGGGAGTTTCCTACGAGCAGTACTTC
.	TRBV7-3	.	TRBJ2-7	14	CASSPSRDAREQYF	TGTGCCAGCAGCCCGTCCCGGGACGCGAGGGAGCAGTACTTC
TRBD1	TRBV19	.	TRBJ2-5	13	CASSMPGDRAQYF	TGTGCCAGTAGTATGCCGGGGGACAGGGCCCAGTACTTC
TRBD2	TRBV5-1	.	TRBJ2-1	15	CASSPISGPYNEQFF	TGCGCCAGCAGTCCCATTAGCGGGCCATACAATGAGCAGTTCTTC